This entry concerns a single T cell receptor beta chain. The sample comes from a study of shared clonotypes between healthy human individuals. CDR3 size: 18 residues. Germline V lookup: CDR1 SGHTA, CDR2 FQGNSA. Trimming removed 2 bases from V and 2 bases from J, with 21 bases in between. Over several immunoSEQ plates, each subset's genomic DNA was distributed in even portions. Tens of thousands of T cell genomes, or roughly 200 ng DNA, went into the sorted-subset replicate PCRs. TCRdb's table, derived via immunoSEQ multiplex PCR, lists solely in-frame clones and lacks some. The top ten clones hold around 0.13% of a sample with more than 2 million clones, around 95% of them seen once.

This receptor was identified in a man younger than 30 in good health. Sequencing was done on a sample of naive CD4+ T cells sorted from blood. Subset: CD45RA+ positively selected. This chain uses TRBV7-2 with TRBJ2-5, with D tentatively TRBD1 (7 bases). The CDR3 bases are TGTGCCAGCAGCTTAAGGAGGGGACCAGGGACAGATCAAGAGACCCAGTACTTC. Translated: CASSLRRGPGTDQETQYF.